This TCR beta chain was identified in a study of blood T cell repertoires in COVID-19. The wider study: T cells, B-cell-depleted T cells, or PBMCs supplied cDNA or gDNA.

Losses at the gene ends were 3 bases for V and 0 bases for J; bases not matched to a gene: 9. CDR1 LNHDA and CDR2 SQIVND come from the germline V gene (reference sequence). This CDR3 is built from 19 residues. The authors' processing: Estimates of nucleated cell counts were drawn from the amplification of reference gene primers. Produced via immunoSEQ multiplex PCR; TCRdb's table is partial and in-frame only. Clonal size and the V and J genes are those of that table, whereas D and trimming came from the DNA. Of around 270,000 clones in the sample, 80% to 90% were seen once. Sequencing was carried out using peripheral blood. V is TRBV19 and J is TRBJ2-6, with 9 bases matching TRBD1. The sequence came from a man in his forties or fifties with acute or convalescent COVID-19. The CDR3, as DNA: TGTGCCAGTAGTATTGGGGGACAGGGCGCTTCCTCTGGGGCCAACGTCCTGACTTTC. Translation: CASSIGGQGASSGANVLTF.